Below are 25 T cell receptor beta chains sequenced from a single sample in a study of T cells in Graves' hyperthyroidism and ophthalmopathy. TCR beta CDR3 regions were amplified from RNA transcripts. With the HTBI primer set, the TCR CDR3 went through a first round of RT-PCR. TCRdb recomputed calls from the multiplex PCR reads with MiXCR, one row per CDR3 protein. The sample contains 750,000 to 900,000 distinct CDR3 sequences, roughly 37% of which appear only once. Sequencing input: blood. Receptors originate from a man younger than 30 with Graves' hyperthyroidism.

This clonotype was seen many times. CDR3 bases: TGTGCCAGCAGCTTAGGGGCAGGTCGAGAGGAAAAACTGTTTTTT. Protein product: CASSLGAGREEKLFF. The gene calls are TRBV7-9 and TRBJ1-4; D gene unclear. In germline, CDR1 is SEHNR, CDR2 FQNEAQ (reference sequence). CDR3 size: 15 residues. The V gene lost 1 base and the J gene lost 8 bases, with 14 bases spanning the gap.

J is TRBJ2-7 and V is TRBV9, with 7 bases aligning to TRBD1. V lost 5 bases, J lost 6 bases, and 14 bases stayed unmatched. CDR3 length: 15 amino acids. Germline lookup yields CDR1 SGDLS and CDR2 YYNGEE. CDR3 sequence reads: CASSYGETGNSEQYF. CDR3 nucleotides: TGTGCCAGCAGTTATGGGGAGACAGGGAACTCCGAGCAGTACTTC.

Points on this clonotype: Since no conserved phenylalanine or tryptophan closes the CDR3, a read error is the likely cause. The CDR3 DNA follows: TGTGCCAGTAGTACCGACAGAGGAACTGAAGCTTTCTCT. It specifies CASSTDRGTEAFS. The genes are TRBV19 and TRBJ1-1; TRBD1 might be the D (5 bases). CDR1 LNHDA and CDR2 SQIVND come from the germline V gene (reference sequence). The CDR3 contains 13 residues. V shed 4 bases and J shed 5 bases, with 11 bases lying between them.

V gene TRBV29-1 combines with J gene TRBJ2-5, with a possible D match to TRBD1 (6 bases). Trimming removed 6 bases at V and 1 base at J, with 15 bases between. The CDR3 extends over 14 amino acids. CDR1 is SQVTM, CDR2 ANQGSEA, per germline. The CDR3 DNA follows: TGCAGCGTAGAGACAGGACGACTCCAAGAGACCCAGTACTTC. It encodes CSVETGRLQETQYF.

This sequence joins TRBV9 and TRBJ1-1; D gene ambiguous. Per the germline V gene, CDR1 is SGDLS and CDR2 is YYNGEE. Trimming left V 3 bases short and J 1 base short, with 10 bases between. This CDR3 is built from 14 residues. CDR3 region: CASSAPGRNTEAFF. The CDR3 region has the DNA TGTGCCAGCAGCGCCCCTGGCCGGAACACTGAAGCTTTCTTT.

The rearrangement links TRBV29-1 to TRBJ2-6; 7 positions agree with TRBD1. V lost 8 bases, J lost 0 bases, and 10 bases stayed unmatched. CDR1 SQVTM and CDR2 ANQGSEA come from the germline V gene. There are 16 residues in the CDR3. The DNA for the CDR3 is TGCAGCTTAGTGGTACAGGGGAGCTCTGGGGCCAACGTCCTGACTTTC. It codes for CSLVVQGSSGANVLTF.

This clonotype was counted ten times or more. The rearrangement joins TRBV7-9 to TRBJ1-5; D is ambiguous. The CDR3 covers 13 residues. V dropped 5 bases and J dropped 4 bases, with 9 bases sitting between them. Germline CDR1 and CDR2: SEHNR and FQNEAQ (reference sequence). CDR3 region: CASSTSWNQPQHF. DNA for the CDR3: TGTGCCAGCAGCACATCCTGGAATCAGCCCCAGCATTTT.

The CDR3: CASSQGQGAGANVLTF. CDR3 in DNA: TGTGCCAGCAGCCAAGGCCAGGGAGCTGGGGCCAACGTCCTGACTTTC. This chain uses TRBV4-2 with TRBJ2-6; the D call may be TRBD1 or TRBD2 (5 bases each). V lost 1 base and J 2 bases, leaving 9 bases between the germline ends. Germline V gives CDR1 LGHNA, CDR2 YNFKEQ. CDR3 length: 16 residues.

The table lists this clonotype with a few counts. V is TRBV6-1 and J is TRBJ1-5, with D unresolved. From germline, CDR1 is MNHNS and CDR2 SASEGT. The CDR3 is 11 residues long. The V end was cut by 2 bases, the J end by 7 bases, with 3 bases between. The CDR3 bases are TGTGCCAGCAGTGAAAGACAGCCCCAGCATTTT. It codes for CASSERQPQHF.

This clonotype came up a few times. The chain uses TRBV7-2 and TRBJ2-7; no firm D call. This CDR3 has 13 amino acids. Deletions cut 1 base from V and 6 bases from J, with 10 bases between. The germline V gene encodes CDR1 SGHTA and CDR2 FQGNSA. CDR3 nucleotide sequence: TGTGCCAGCAGCTTAGATCTCGGGCGCGAGCAGTACTTC. Protein product: CASSLDLGREQYF.

The sample holds a few counts of this clonotype. V and J are TRBV5-1 and TRBJ2-5, with 8 bases fitting TRBD2. The germline gives CDR1 SGHRS, CDR2 YFSETQ. The length of the CDR3 is 14 residues. V gave up 4 bases and J gave up 5 bases; unmatched junction bases: 7. The CDR3 reads CASSALAAGETQYF. DNA of the CDR3: TGCGCCAGCAGCGCACTAGCGGCCGGGGAGACCCAGTACTTC. The full variable domain, in which reference TRBV5-1 and TRBJ2-5 provide the parts outside the CDR3, is KAGVTQTPRYLIKTRGQQVTLSCSPISGHRSVSWYQQTPGQGLQFLFEYFSETQRNKGNFPGRFSGRQFSNSRSEMNVSTLELGDSALYLCASSALAAGETQYFGPGTRLLVL.

As to this clonotype: This may come from a read error, since a much larger clone is one base off. V gene TRBV19 combines with J gene TRBJ2-5, with D possibly being TRBD1 (6 bases). Germline V gene lookup returns CDR1 LNHDA and CDR2 SQIVND (reference sequence). This CDR3 is 11 amino acids long. The CDR3: CATATGETQYF. In DNA, the CDR3 is TGTGCGACGGCGACAGGCGAGACCCAGTACTTC.

This rearrangement joins TRBV29-1 to TRBJ2-1; TRBD2 matches 7 bases. Unmatched junction bases numbered 10, after V lost 7 bases and J lost 4 bases. The V gene's germline CDR1 is SQVTM and CDR2 ANQGSEA. CDR3 length: 14 amino acids. The CDR3 nucleotides are TGCAGCGGCGGGGGAGGGCGGGAGTACAATGAGCAGTTCTTC. Its translation is CSGGGGREYNEQFF.

This chain connects TRBV9 to TRBJ2-7; the match to TRBD1 covers 11 bases. The germline V gene encodes CDR1 SGDLS and CDR2 YYNGEE. V shed 2 bases and J 2 bases; nucleotides not matched to a gene: 3. CDR3 length: 15 amino acids. The CDR3 nucleotides read TGTGCCAGCAGCGTGGGACAGGGGGTCCCCTACGAGCAGTACTTC. Protein product: CASSVGQGVPYEQYF.

J is TRBJ1-1 and V is TRBV7-9; D is unresolved. V was pared by 6 bases and J by 5 bases, with 13 bases between. The germline V gene encodes CDR1 SEHNR and CDR2 FQNEAQ (reference sequence). The CDR3 has 13 residues. Here the CDR3 reads CASSFGGKTEAFF. For the CDR3, the DNA is TGTGCCAGCAGTTTTGGAGGTAAAACTGAAGCTTTCTTT.

The V call is TRBV6-6, the J call TRBJ2-2; no clear D gene. The length of the CDR3 is 13 residues. V dropped 5 bases and J dropped 2 bases, with 6 bases sitting between them. Per germline, CDR1 MNHNY and CDR2 SVGAGI (reference sequence). CDR3 sequence: CASSDANTGELFF. CDR3 bases: TGTGCCAGCAGTGATGCCAACACCGGGGAGCTGTTTTTT.

This clonotype was counted ten times or more. The chain couples TRBV15 to TRBJ2-7, with D tentatively TRBD1 (5 bases). This CDR3 is built from 15 residues. V lost 1 base, J lost 3 bases, and 13 bases lay in between. Germline CDR1 is LNHNV and CDR2 is YYDKDF (reference sequence). CDR3 amino acids: CATSRGRDSFYEQYF. In DNA form, the CDR3 reads TGTGCCACCAGCAGAGGTAGAGACAGTTTCTACGAGCAGTACTTC.

This clonotype appeared many times. The chain couples TRBV29-1 to TRBJ2-6; D unresolved. The V end was cut by 5 bases, the J end by 0 bases, with 5 bases between. The germline CDR1 and CDR2 sequences are SQVTM and ANQGSEA. This CDR3 region has 13 residues. This CDR3 reads CSVSRSGANVLTF. The CDR3 DNA follows: TGCAGCGTTTCCCGCTCTGGGGCCAACGTCCTGACTTTC.

The chain has TRBV7-8 and TRBJ1-1; D is undetermined. Germline CDR1 and CDR2: SGHVS and FQNEAQ. V was clipped by 5 bases and J by 1 base, with 14 bases between them. The CDR3 extends over 15 amino acids. The CDR3 DNA reads as TGTGCCAGCAGCACCTACACTTGGGGGAACACTGAAGCTTTCTTT. Amino acid sequence: CASSTYTWGNTEAFF. The full variable domain, in which reference TRBV7-8 and TRBJ1-1 provide the parts outside the CDR3, is GAGVSQSPRYKVAKRGQDVALRCDPISGHVSLFWYQQALGQGPEFLTYFQNEAQLDKSGLPSDRFFAERPEGSVSTLKIQRTQQEDSAVYLCASSTYTWGNTEAFFGQGTRLTVV.

This clonotype came up many times. The gene calls are TRBV6-6 and TRBJ2-7; D remains ambiguous. Germline CDR1 reads MNHNY; CDR2 reads SVGAGI (reference sequence). V was shortened by 2 bases and J by 2 bases, with 7 bases between the two germline ends. The CDR3 sequence is 13 residues long. The CDR3 bases are TGTGCCAGCAGTTACGGCGGAACCTACGAGCAGTACTTC. This sequence encodes CASSYGGTYEQYF.

The chain has TRBV11-2 and TRBJ1-2; a possible D gene is TRBD1 (5 bases). Trimming took 2 bases from V and 7 from J, leaving 14 bases between them. This CDR3 is 14 amino acids long. Germline CDR1 is SGHAT and CDR2 is FQNNGV. The CDR3 nucleotides read TGTGCCAGCAGCTTAAGGAAGGGGAGTGGTGGCTACACCTTC. This gives the protein CASSLRKGSGGYTF. The full variable domain, in which reference TRBV11-2 and TRBJ1-2 provide the parts outside the CDR3, is EAGVAQSPRYKIIEKRQSVAFWCNPISGHATLYWYQQILGQGPKLLIQFQNNGVVDDSQLPKDRFSAERLKGVDSTLKIQPAKLEDSAVYLCASSLRKGSGGYTFGSGTRLTVV.

To note about this clonotype: One junction end does not reproduce the germline sequence, and a read error may be involved. The J gene is TRBJ2-5, the V gene TRBV24-1; D is uncertain. The CDR3 extends over 13 amino acids. Germline CDR1 is KGHDR and CDR2 is SFDVKD. This CDR3 is CAASDARVETQYF. DNA for the CDR3: TGTGCCGCCAGTGATGCTCGCGTGGAGACCCAGTACTTC.

The CDR3 sequence is CASSTHRGDANYGYTF. Written as DNA, the CDR3 is TGTGCCAGCAGCACCCACAGGGGCGACGCTAACTATGGCTACACCTTC. V gene TRBV9 combines with J gene TRBJ1-2, with 7 bases identical to TRBD1. From germline, CDR1 is SGDLS and CDR2 YYNGEE. The junction had 9 bases not matched to a gene; V was cut back by 4 bases and J by 0 bases. The CDR3 sequence is 16 residues long.

The chain links TRBV11-1 to TRBJ2-2, with unresolved D. From germline, CDR1 is SGHAT and CDR2 FQDESV (reference sequence). V shed 5 bases and J shed 1 base, with 14 bases lying between them. The CDR3 extends over 16 amino acids. The CDR3 region has the DNA TGTGCCAGCAGCCCTCGATCAGCCGGGAACACCGGGGAGCTGTTTTTT. As protein: CASSPRSAGNTGELFF.

The rearrangement uses TRBV14 and TRBJ2-7, with TRBD2 as a possible D gene (6 bases). Germline V gene sequence: CDR1 SGHDN, CDR2 FVKESK. V was clipped by 0 bases and J by 3 bases, with 12 bases between them. The CDR3 is 15 amino acids. The CDR3 DNA reads as TGTGCCAGCAGCCAAGATCTTAGCGGTTTCTACGAGCAGTACTTC. Protein: CASSQDLSGFYEQYF.